This T cell receptor beta chain derives from a study of blood T cell repertoires in COVID-19. As for the study in general: COVID-19 samples from acute and convalescent phases originated in the United States, Italy and Spain. PBMCs, B-cell-depleted T cells, or T cells were the source of the cDNA or gDNA that made up the material.

As processed by the authors: Reference gene primers were amplified, and this amplification served to estimate nucleated cell counts. The protocol was immunoSEQ multiplex PCR, while the TCRdb copy is restricted to in-frame clones and leaves out a portion. V, J and clone size derive from that table, while D and trimming were established from the DNA sequence. The sample has some 250,000 clones; approximately 80% are singletons. The germline V gene has CDR1 LGHDT and CDR2 YNNKEL (reference sequence). V lost 1 base and J 7 bases, leaving 13 bases between the germline ends. This CDR3 spans 14 amino acids.

Sequenced material: peripheral blood. The clonotype was recovered from a man aged 35-49 years with acute or convalescent COVID-19. The chain carries TRBV3-1 (or the pseudogene TRBV3-2) and TRBJ1-1, with D possibly TRBD1 on 5 matching bases. CDR3 sequence (DNA): TGTGCCAGCAGCCAAGTCGGGGGGGGGATTGAAGCTTTCTTT. As protein: CASSQVGGGIEAFF.